This record concerns one TCR beta chain sequence. This specimen comes from a study of OX40 agonist ivuxolimab in advanced cancers. Turning to the study itself: Dose-escalation patients were diagnosed with hepatocellular carcinoma, melanoma, renal cell cancer or head and neck cancer. Partial responses occurred in three patients (one hepatocellular carcinoma, two cutaneous melanoma).

Sequencing used immunoSEQ multiplex PCR; TCRdb keeps in-frame clones, though not all of them. The sample records about 77,000 clones, roughly 90% being singletons. The CDR3 sequence is 15 residues long. Germline values: CDR1 SGHRS, CDR2 YFSETQ. The V segment lost 1 base and the J segment 0 bases; nucleotides outside the gene matches: 2. The TCR sequence derives from an adult with an advanced solid tumor such as melanoma, head and neck, liver or kidney cancer. Specimen: CD4+ or CD8+ T cells sorted from blood, collected in a trial of the OX40 agonist ivuxolimab. The V and J genes are TRBV5-1 and TRBJ1-1; 8 bases are a match to TRBD1. Here the CDR3 reads CASSLQTGVNTEAFF. The DNA for the CDR3 is TGCGCCAGCAGCTTGCAGACAGGGGTGAACACTGAAGCTTTCTTT.